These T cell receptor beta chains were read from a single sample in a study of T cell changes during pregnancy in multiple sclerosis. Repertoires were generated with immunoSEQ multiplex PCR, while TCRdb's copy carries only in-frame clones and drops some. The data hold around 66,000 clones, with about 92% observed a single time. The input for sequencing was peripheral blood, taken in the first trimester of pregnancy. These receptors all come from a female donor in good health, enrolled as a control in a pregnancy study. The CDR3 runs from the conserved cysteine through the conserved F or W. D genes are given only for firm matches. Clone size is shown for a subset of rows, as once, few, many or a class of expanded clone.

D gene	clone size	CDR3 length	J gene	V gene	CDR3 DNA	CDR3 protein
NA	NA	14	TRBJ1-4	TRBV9	TGTGCCAGCAGCGTTTTGGATGGGGGCGAAAAACTGTTTTTT	CASSVLDGGEKLFF
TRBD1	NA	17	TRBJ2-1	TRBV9	TGTGCCAGCAGCTCCCATCCCCGGGACAGGGCCTACAATGAGCAGTTCTTC	CASSSHPRDRAYNEQFF
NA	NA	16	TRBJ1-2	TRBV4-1	TGCGCCAGCAGCCTCGGAAGGTCAGGGATTAGGGATGGCTACACCTTC	CASSLGRSGIRDGYTF
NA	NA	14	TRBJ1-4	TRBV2	TGTGCCAGCAGTCGGTCGGGGGATAATGAAAAACTGTTTTTT	CASSRSGDNEKLFF
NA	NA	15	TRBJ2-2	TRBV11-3	TGTGCCAGCAGCTTAGAGTCTTCGAACACCGGGGAGCTGTTTTTT	CASSLESSNTGELFF
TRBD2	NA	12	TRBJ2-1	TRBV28	TGTGCCAGCACCGAACTAGCGGGAGTGGGGTTCTTC	CASTELAGVGFF
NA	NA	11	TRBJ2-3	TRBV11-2	TGTGCCAGCAGCTTAGTCACAGGGCCGTATTTT	CASSLVTGPYF
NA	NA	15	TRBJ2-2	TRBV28	TGTGCCAGCGGAGGGGACCACTCGAACACCGGGGAGCTGTTTTTT	CASGGDHSNTGELFF
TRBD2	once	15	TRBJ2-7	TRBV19	TGTGCCAGTAGTATAGGAGCGGGGGGCTCCTACGAGCAGTACTTC	CASSIGAGGSYEQYF
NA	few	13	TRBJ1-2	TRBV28	TGTGCCAGCAACCCGGGAGCCCACTATGGCTACACCTTC	CASNPGAHYGYTF
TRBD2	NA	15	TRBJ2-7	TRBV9	TGTGCCAGCAGCCCCCGGTTAGCGGGAGTCTACGAGCAGTACTTC	CASSPRLAGVYEQYF
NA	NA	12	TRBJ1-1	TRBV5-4	TGTGCCAGCAGCCCGCCGGGCACTGAAGCTTTCTTT	CASSPPGTEAFF
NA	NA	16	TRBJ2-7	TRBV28	TGTGCCAGCAGAACCAACGGACAGGGAGGGTCCTACGAGCAGTACTTC	CASRTNGQGGSYEQYF
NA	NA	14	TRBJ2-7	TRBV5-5	TGTGCCAGCGGGGGCCCGGGCAGCTCCTACGAGCAGTACTTC	CASGGPGSSYEQYF
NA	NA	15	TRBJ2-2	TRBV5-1	TGCGCCAGCAGTGCTCGGGACACTTACACCGGGGAGCTGTTTTTT	CASSARDTYTGELFF
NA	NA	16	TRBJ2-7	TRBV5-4	TGTGCCAGCAGCTTGGAGGCAGGGGAAGACTCCTACGAGCAGTACTTC	CASSLEAGEDSYEQYF
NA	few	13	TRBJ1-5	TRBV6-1	TGTGCCAGCCGGACAGCAGGAAATCAGCCCCAGCATTTT	CASRTAGNQPQHF
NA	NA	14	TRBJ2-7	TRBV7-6	TGTGCCAGCAGCTTACAGGACAGTAATTACGAGCAGTACTTC	CASSLQDSNYEQYF
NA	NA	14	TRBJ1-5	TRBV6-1	TGTGCCAGCGGAGATGGGTATAGCAATCAGCCCCAGCATTTT	CASGDGYSNQPQHF
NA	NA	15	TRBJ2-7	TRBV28	TGTGCCAGCAGTTTATTAGGAGGGACCACCTACGAGCAGTACTTC	CASSLLGGTTYEQYF
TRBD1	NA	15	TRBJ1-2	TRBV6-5	TGTGCCAGCAGTGCATTGCCGGGACAGGGGTATGGCTACACCTTC	CASSALPGQGYGYTF
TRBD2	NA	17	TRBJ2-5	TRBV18	TGTGCCAGCTCACCACTGGCGGGAGGCGGGATTCAAGAGACCCAGTACTTC	CASSPLAGGGIQETQYF
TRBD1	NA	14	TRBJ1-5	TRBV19	TGTGCCAGTAGTGGGGACAGGGGGCGAGAGCCCCAGCATTTT	CASSGDRGREPQHF
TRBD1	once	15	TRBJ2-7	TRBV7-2	TGTGCCAGCAGCACCGCCGGGACAGGCGCCTACGAGCAGTACTTC	CASSTAGTGAYEQYF
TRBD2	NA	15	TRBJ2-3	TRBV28	TGTGCCAGCAGTTTAGCGGCTAGTGGGAGGGCGGCGCAGTATTTT	CASSLAASGRAAQYF
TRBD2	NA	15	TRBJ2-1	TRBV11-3	TGTGCCAGCAGCTTCGGGCGGGGGGTTTACAATGAGCAGTTCTTC	CASSFGRGVYNEQFF
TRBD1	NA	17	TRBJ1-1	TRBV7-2	TGTGCCAGCAGCTTGTCGAGGGACAGGGTCATGAACACTGAAGCTTTCTTT	CASSLSRDRVMNTEAFF
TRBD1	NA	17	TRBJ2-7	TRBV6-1	TGTGCCAGCAGTGAAGCTGGATGGGGGACAGCTTCCTACGAGCAGTACTTC	CASSEAGWGTASYEQYF
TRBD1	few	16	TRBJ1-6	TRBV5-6	TGTGCCAGCAGCTTCGACAGGGGCCCCTATAATTCACCCCTCCACTTT	CASSFDRGPYNSPLHF
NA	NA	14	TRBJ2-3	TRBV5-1	TGCGCCAGCAGCTTAGACAGCGGGCCAGATACGCAGTATTTT	CASSLDSGPDTQYF
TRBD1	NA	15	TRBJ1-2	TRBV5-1	TGCGCCAGCAGCCCCTGGACAGGGGGCGGCTATGGCTACACCTTC	CASSPWTGGGYGYTF
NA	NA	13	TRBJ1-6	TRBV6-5	TGTGCCAGCCGCGGCAGAGATAATTCACCCCTCCACTTT	CASRGRDNSPLHF
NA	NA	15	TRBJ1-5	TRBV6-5	TGTGCCAGCAGTGTACGGAGGGCCAGCAATCAGCCCCAGCATTTT	CASSVRRASNQPQHF
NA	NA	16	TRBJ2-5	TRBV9	TGTGCCAGCAGCTCCCAAGTGGGGGGGGCCCTGGGGACCCAGTACTTC	CASSSQVGGALGTQYF
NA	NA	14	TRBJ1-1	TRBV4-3	TGCGCCAGCAGCACGGGTTCCGAGGCATCTGAAGCTTTCTTT	CASSTGSEASEAFF
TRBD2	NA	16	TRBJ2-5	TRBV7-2	TGTGCCAGCAGCTTAGGAGCGGGAGGGCCCTCAGAGACCCAGTACTTC	CASSLGAGGPSETQYF
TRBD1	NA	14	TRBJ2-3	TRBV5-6	TGTGCCAGCAGCTTTAGGACAGGGCTAGATACGCAGTATTTT	CASSFRTGLDTQYF
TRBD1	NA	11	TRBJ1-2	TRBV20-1	TGCAGTGCGGACAGGGCCTATGGCTACACCTTC	CSADRAYGYTF
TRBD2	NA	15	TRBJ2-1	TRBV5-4	TGTGCCAGCAGCTTCAGCGGGGGGGTCCACAATGAGCAGTTCTTC	CASSFSGGVHNEQFF
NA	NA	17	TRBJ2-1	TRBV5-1	TGCGCCAGCAGGCCCACTATTTCGGGACACCCCTACAATGAGCAGTTCTTC	CASRPTISGHPYNEQFF
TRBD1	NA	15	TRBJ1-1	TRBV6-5	TGTGCCAGCAGTTACTCGGGACAGGGATTGACTGAAGCTTTCTTT	CASSYSGQGLTEAFF
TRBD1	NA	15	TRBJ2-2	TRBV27	TGTGCCAGCAGTAGGACCGACAGGGCTCCCGGGGAGCTGTTTTTT	CASSRTDRAPGELFF
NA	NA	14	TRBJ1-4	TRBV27	TGTGCCAGCAGTCCCTGGGACACAAATGAAAAACTGTTTTTT	CASSPWDTNEKLFF
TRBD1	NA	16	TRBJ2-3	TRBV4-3	TGCGCCAGCAGCCAAGACATAGGGGCAGGGGGACAGGCGCAGTATTTT	CASSQDIGAGGQAQYF
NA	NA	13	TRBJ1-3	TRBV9	TGTGCCAGCAGCGACCTCGTAGGGGACACCATATATTTT	CASSDLVGDTIYF
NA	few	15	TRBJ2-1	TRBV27	TGTGCCAGCAGCCTTCGACTCAGCTCCTACAATGAGCAGTTCTTC	CASSLRLSSYNEQFF
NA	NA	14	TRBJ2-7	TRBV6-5	TGTGCCAGCAGTTATTCACGAACAGGTTACGAGCAGTACTTC	CASSYSRTGYEQYF
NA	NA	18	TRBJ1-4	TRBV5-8	TGTGCCAGCAGCTTTATCGTTCGGACAGTCCCAACTAATGAAAAACTGTTTTTT	CASSFIVRTVPTNEKLFF
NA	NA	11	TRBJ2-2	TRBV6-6	TGTGCCATATTCCAGGGCGGGGAGCTGTTTTTT	CAIFQGGELFF